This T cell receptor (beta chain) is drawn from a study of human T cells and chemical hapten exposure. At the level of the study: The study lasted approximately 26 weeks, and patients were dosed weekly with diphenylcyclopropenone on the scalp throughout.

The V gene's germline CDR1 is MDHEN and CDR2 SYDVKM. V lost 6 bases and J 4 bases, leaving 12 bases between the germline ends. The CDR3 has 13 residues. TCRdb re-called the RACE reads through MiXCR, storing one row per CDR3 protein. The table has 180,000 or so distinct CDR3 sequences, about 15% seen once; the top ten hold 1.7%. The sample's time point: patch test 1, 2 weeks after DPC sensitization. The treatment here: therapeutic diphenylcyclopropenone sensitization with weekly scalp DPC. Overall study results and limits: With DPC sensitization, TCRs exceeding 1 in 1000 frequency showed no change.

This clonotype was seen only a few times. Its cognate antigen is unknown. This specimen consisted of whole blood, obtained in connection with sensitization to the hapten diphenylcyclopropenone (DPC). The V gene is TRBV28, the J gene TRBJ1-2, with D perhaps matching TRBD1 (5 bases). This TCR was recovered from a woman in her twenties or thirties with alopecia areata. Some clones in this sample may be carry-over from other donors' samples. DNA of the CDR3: TGTGCCAGCAGCGTCGGGACTCTCTATGGCTACACCTTC. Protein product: CASSVGTLYGYTF.